These T cell receptor beta chains were read from a single sample in a study of CD8 T cells in Susac syndrome. TCRdb ran MiXCR on the immunoSEQ multiplex PCR reads and lists one entry per CDR3 protein. This sample carries more than 100,000 distinct CDR3 sequences, roughly 80% of them seen once, and the ten largest clones take 0.45% to 0.65%. The sample comprised CD8+ T cells from PBMCs. The origin of the receptors is a human donor with multiple sclerosis. The conserved cysteine and the conserved F or W are not part of the CDR3 here.

length | J | V | CDR3
12 | TRBJ1-6 | TRBV6-2/TRBV6-3 | ASSYRPANSPLH
15 | TRBJ1-1 | TRBV4-3 | ASSQDGTEYMNTEAF
12 | TRBJ1-1 | TRBV5-6 | ASSLVGRASEAF
14 | TRBJ2-7 | TRBV18 | ASSPTRQESSYEQY
12 | TRBJ2-7 | TRBV10-3 | ATQKGGYLYEQY
13 | TRBJ2-1 | TRBV4-3 | ASSQAHSSYNEQF
15 | TRBJ1-2 | TRBV19 | ASSMGGRTGHDMGYT
11 | TRBJ2-2 | TRBV9 | ASSKANTGELF
12 | TRBJ2-2 | TRBV20-1 | SARDRGYTGELF
12 | TRBJ1-2 | TRBV15 | ATLSVTADYGYT
14 | TRBJ1-4 | TRBV9 | ASSAVGRTRNEKLF
15 | TRBJ2-3 | TRBV7-2 | ASSLALGTASTDTQY
13 | TRBJ2-1 | TRBV27 | ASSSGPGSYNEQF
11 | TRBJ1-2 | TRBV7-9 | ASSLTGGYGYT
16 | TRBJ2-1 | TRBV13 | ASSSGLAGGPENNEQF
15 | TRBJ2-4 | TRBV5-1 | ASSFPDFLRGANIQY
13 | TRBJ2-7 | TRBV27 | ASSESGLQPDEQY
12 | TRBJ2-7 | TRBV27 | ASSPLRGPYEQY
11 | TRBJ2-7 | TRBV5-1 | ASSLAPSYEQY
17 | TRBJ2-1 | TRBV19 | ASSIAPWTSGSPYNEQF
11 | TRBJ2-1 | TRBV19 | ATGQGVLNEQF
13 | TRBJ1-1 | TRBV7-9 | ASSLDLGADTEAF
13 | TRBJ2-2 | TRBV5-6 | ASSFSCCNTGELF
11 | TRBJ2-4 | TRBV7-9 | ASSPGGDHRQG
10 | TRBJ2-1 | TRBV14 | ASSQGRYEQF
14 | TRBJ2-1 | TRBV4-3 | ASSQEGTGRVNEQF
12 | TRBJ1-4 | TRBV27 | ASSFQATNEKLF
12 | TRBJ2-3 | TRBV29-1 | SVAGTKIPDTQY
11 | TRBJ1-2 | TRBV12-3/TRBV12-4 | ASNPGRGYGYT
12 | TRBJ2-7 | TRBV19 | ASSMAGASYEQY
14 | TRBJ1-4 | TRBV27 | ASSLSPGTGVEKLF
15 | TRBJ2-4 | TRBV3-1 | ASSQVAGGRGKNIQY
12 | TRBJ2-1 | TRBV19 | ASRAFAGHFEQF
11 | TRBJ1-2 | TRBV30 | AWIRGEVGAYT
12 | TRBJ2-7 | TRBV9 | ASSVARGRDEQY
13 | TRBJ1-5 | TRBV19 | ASSVGAPPNQPQH
13 | TRBJ1-1 | TRBV6-5 | ASSYSMGANTEAF
15 | TRBJ2-2 | TRBV1 | TSIQTPGLALFGELF
13 | TRBJ2-1 | TRBV4-2 | ASSHGTSGKDEQF
12 | TRBJ2-7 | TRBV9 | ASSPWTEGYEQY
16 | TRBJ2-3 | TRBV16 | ASSPLSVAGDASDTQY
13 | TRBJ2-3 | TRBV5-4 | ASSLDHPSTDTQY
11 | TRBJ1-1 | TRBV9 | ASSNAESGVAF
15 | TRBJ2-1 | TRBV19 | ASSMPLTSGVHDEQF
12 | TRBJ2-1 | TRBV7-9 | ASKGLGYNDGQF